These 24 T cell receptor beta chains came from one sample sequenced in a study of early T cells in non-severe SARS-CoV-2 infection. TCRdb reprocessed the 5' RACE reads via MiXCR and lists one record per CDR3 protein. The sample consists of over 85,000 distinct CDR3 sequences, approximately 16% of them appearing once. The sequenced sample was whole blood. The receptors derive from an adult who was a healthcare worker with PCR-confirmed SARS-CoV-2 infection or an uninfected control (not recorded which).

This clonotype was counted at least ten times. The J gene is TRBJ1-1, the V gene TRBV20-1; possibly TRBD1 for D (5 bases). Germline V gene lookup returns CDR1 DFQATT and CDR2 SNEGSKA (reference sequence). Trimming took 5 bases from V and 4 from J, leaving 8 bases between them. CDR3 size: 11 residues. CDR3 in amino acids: CSAEGSTEAFF. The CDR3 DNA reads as TGCAGTGCTGAGGGGAGCACTGAAGCTTTCTTT.

The CDR3 loop is CASSPGQGVVETQYF. CDR3 nucleotides: TGTGCCAGCAGTCCGGGACAGGGGGTAGTGGAGACCCAGTACTTC. The chain uses TRBV28 and TRBJ2-5, with 11 bases identical to TRBD1. Germline CDR1 reads MDHEN; CDR2 reads SYDVKM. CDR3 size: 15 residues. V shed 5 bases, J shed 5 bases, and the junction held 7 bases outside the gene matches.

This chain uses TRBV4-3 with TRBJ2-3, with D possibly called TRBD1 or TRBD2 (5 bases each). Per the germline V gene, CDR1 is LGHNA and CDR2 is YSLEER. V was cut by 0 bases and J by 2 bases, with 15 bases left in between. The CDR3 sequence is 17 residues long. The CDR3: CASSQDEVGVDTDTQYF. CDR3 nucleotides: TGCGCCAGCAGCCAAGATGAGGTGGGGGTGGACACAGATACGCAGTATTTT.

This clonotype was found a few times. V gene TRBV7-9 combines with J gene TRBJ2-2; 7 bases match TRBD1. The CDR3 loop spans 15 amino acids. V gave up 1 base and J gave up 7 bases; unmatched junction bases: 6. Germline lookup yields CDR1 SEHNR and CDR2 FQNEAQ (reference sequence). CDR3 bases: TGTGCCAGCAGCTTAGGAGGGGGCTACGACGGGGAGCTGTTTTTT. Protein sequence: CASSLGGGYDGELFF.

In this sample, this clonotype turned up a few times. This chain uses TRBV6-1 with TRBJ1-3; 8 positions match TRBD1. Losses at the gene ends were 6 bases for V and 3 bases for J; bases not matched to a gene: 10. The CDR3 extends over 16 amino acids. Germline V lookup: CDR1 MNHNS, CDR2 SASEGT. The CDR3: CASRRTGTRFGNTIYF. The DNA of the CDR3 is TGTGCCAGCAGGCGGACAGGGACTAGGTTTGGAAACACCATATATTTT.

The CDR3 sequence: CASKEGANTGELFF. The CDR3 nucleotides are TGTGCCAGCAAGGAGGGGGCGAACACCGGGGAGCTGTTTTTT. The chain recombines TRBV2 with TRBJ2-2; D may correspond to TRBD1 or TRBD2 (6 bases each). Germline values: CDR1 SNHLY, CDR2 FYNNEI. With 7 bases removed from V and 0 bases from J, the gap between germline ends came to 9 bases. This CDR3 is 14 amino acids long.

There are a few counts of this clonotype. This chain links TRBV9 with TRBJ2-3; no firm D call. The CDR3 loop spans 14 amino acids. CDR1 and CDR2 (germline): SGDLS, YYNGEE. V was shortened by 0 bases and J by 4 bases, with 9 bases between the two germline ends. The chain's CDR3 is CASSVAPRADTQYF. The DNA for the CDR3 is TGTGCCAGCAGCGTAGCTCCCCGGGCAGATACGCAGTATTTT.

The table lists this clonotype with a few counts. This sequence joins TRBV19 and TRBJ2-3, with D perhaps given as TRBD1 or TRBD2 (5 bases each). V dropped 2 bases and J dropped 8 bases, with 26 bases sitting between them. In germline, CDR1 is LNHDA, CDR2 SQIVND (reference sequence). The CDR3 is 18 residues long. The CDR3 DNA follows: TGTGCCAGTAGTATAACGCCGGGACCCCCCTCGGTATCGGGTACGCAGTATTTT. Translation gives CASSITPGPPSVSGTQYF.

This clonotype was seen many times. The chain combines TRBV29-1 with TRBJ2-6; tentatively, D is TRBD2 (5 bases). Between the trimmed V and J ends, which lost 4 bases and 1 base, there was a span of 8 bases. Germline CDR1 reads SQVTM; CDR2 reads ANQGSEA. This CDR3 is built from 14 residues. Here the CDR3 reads CSVAGGSGANVLTF. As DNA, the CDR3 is TGCAGCGTTGCGGGCGGGTCTGGGGCCAACGTCCTGACTTTC.

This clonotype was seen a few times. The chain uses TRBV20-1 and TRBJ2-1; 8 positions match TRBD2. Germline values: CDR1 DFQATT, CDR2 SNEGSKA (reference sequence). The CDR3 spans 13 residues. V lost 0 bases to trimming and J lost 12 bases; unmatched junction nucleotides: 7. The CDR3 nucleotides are TGCAGTGCTAGAGACCTTTTGGCGGGGGGGCAGTTCTTC. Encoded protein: CSARDLLAGGQFF.

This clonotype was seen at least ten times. The CDR3 reads CASNLNREQFF. The CDR3 DNA follows: TGTGCCAGCAACCTTAACAGGGAGCAGTTCTTC. The gene calls are TRBV28 and TRBJ2-1, with D maybe TRBD1 (5 bases). Looked up from germline, CDR1 is MDHEN and CDR2 is SYDVKM. There are 11 residues in the CDR3. V was trimmed by 7 bases and J by 10 bases, leaving 11 bases between them. Supplemented by reference TRBV28 and TRBJ2-1, the full variable domain reads DVKVTQSSRYLVKRTGEKVFLECVQDMDHENMFWYRQDPGLGLRLIYFSYDVKMKEKGDIPEGYSVSREKKERFSLILESASTNQTSMYLCASNLNREQFFGPGTRLTVL.

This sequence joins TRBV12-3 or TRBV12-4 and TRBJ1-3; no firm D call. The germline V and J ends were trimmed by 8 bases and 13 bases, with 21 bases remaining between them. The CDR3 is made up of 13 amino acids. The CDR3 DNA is TGTGCCAGCTATGGCGGCCCCCGATATGGAATATATTTT. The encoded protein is CASYGGPRYGIYF.

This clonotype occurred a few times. CDR3 coding DNA: TGTGCCAGCAGTAGGGCAGGGCACTACGAGCAGTACTTC. Translating gives CASSRAGHYEQYF. This chain links TRBV6-5 with TRBJ2-7; TRBD1 might be the D (5 bases). The CDR3 consists of 13 residues. Trimming removed 5 bases from V and 3 bases from J, with 11 bases in between. Germline V gives CDR1 MNHEY, CDR2 SVGAGI.

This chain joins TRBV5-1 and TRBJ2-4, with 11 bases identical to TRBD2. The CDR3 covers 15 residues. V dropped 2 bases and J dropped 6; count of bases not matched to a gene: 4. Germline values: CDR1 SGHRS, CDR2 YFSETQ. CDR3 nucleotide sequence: TGCGCCAGCAGCTTCGGGACTAGCGGACTAAACATTCAGTACTTC. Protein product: CASSFGTSGLNIQYF.

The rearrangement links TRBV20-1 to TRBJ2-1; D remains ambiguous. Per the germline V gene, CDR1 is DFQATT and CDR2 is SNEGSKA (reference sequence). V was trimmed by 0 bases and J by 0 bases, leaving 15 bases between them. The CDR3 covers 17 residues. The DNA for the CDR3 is TGCAGTGCTAGAGATGGATTACAACCGATCTCCTACAATGAGCAGTTCTTC. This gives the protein CSARDGLQPISYNEQFF.

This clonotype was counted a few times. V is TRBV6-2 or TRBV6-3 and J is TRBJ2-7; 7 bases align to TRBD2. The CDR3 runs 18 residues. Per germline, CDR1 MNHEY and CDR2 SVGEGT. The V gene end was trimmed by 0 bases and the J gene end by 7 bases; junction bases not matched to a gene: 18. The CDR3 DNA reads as TGTGCCAGCAGTTACTCGATTGGGAAGAAAACCGGGACTACGGAGCAGTACTTC. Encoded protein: CASSYSIGKKTGTTEQYF.

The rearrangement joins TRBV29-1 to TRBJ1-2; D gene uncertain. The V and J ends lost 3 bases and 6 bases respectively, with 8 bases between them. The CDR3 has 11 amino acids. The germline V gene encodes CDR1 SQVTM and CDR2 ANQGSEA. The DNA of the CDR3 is TGCAGCGTTGATGCCAGCGATGGCTACACCTTC. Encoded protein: CSVDASDGYTF.

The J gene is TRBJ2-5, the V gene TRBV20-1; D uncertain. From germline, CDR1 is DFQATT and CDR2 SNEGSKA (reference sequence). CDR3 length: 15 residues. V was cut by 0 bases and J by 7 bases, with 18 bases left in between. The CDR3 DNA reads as TGCAGTGCTAGAGATCCCGCCTTAACGTCTGGGACCCAGTACTTC. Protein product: CSARDPALTSGTQYF.

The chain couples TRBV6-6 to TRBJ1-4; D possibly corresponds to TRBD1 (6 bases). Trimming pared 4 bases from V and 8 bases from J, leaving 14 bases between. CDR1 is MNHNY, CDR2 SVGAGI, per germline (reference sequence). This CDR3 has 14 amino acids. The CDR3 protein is CASSLTGVQEKLFF. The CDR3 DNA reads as TGTGCCAGCAGTTTGACAGGCGTCCAGGAAAAACTGTTTTTT.

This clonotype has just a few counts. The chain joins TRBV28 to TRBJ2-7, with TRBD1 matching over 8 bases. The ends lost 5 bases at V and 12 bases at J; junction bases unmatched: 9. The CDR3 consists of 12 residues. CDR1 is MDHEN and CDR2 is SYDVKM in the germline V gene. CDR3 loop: CASSPRTGSRYF. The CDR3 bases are TGTGCCAGCAGTCCCCGGACAGGGTCGCGGTACTTC.

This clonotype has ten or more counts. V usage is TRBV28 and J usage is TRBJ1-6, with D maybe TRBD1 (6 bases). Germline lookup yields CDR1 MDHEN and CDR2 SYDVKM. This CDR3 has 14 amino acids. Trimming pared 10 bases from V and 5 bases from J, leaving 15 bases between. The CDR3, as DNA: TGTGCCACAGGATGGACAGTAGATAATTCACCCCTCCACTTT. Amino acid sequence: CATGWTVDNSPLHF.

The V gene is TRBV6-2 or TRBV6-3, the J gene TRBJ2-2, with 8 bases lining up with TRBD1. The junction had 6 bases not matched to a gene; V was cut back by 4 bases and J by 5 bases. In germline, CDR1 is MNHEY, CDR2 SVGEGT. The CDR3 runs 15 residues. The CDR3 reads CASSSGQGATGELFF. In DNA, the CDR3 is TGTGCCAGCAGTTCGGGGCAGGGGGCAACCGGGGAGCTGTTTTTT.

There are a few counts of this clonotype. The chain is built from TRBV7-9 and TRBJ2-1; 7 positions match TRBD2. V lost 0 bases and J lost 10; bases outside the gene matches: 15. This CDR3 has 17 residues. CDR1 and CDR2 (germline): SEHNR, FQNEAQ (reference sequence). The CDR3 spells CASSLANQSGEGKEQFF. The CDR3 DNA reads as TGTGCCAGCAGCTTAGCGAATCAGAGCGGGGAGGGTAAGGAGCAGTTCTTC.

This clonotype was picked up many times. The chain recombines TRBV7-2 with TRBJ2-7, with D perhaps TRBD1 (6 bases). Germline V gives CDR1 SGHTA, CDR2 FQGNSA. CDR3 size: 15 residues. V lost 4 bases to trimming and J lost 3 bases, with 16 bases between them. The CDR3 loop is CASSSVGDIYYEQYF. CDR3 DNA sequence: TGTGCCAGCAGCTCGGTGGGGGACATATACTACGAGCAGTACTTC.